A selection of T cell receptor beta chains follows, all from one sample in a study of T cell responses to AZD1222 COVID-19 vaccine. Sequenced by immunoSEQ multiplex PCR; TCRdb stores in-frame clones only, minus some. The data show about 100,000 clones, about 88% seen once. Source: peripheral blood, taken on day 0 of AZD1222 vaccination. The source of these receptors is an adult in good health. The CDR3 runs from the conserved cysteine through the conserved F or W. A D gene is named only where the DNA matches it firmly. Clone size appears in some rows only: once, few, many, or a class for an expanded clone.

DNA: TGTGCCAGCAGCGTAACCCCCGACACAGATACGCAGTATTTT
CDR3: CASSVTPDTDTQYF
J: TRBJ2-3
V: TRBV9
size: .
D: .

DNA: TGTGCCTGGAGTGTTGCCTCGGGACAGGGGGTCTACACCTTC
CDR3: CAWSVASGQGVYTF
J: TRBJ1-2
V: TRBV30
size: .
D: TRBD1

DNA: TGTGCCAGTAGTATCATGGGTTCAGATACGCAGTATTTT
CDR3: CASSIMGSDTQYF
J: TRBJ2-3
V: TRBV19
size: .
D: .

DNA: TGTGCCAGCAGCTACTCGGGACTAGCGGGAGGAGGATACGAGCAGTACTTC
CDR3: CASSYSGLAGGGYEQYF
J: TRBJ2-7
V: TRBV7-2
size: .
D: TRBD2

DNA: TGTGCCAGCAGCTCCGGACGACCCTCTTCCGAGCAGTACTTC
CDR3: CASSSGRPSSEQYF
J: TRBJ2-7
V: TRBV7-7
size: .
D: .

DNA: TGTGCCAGCAGCTTTGGGGCCGTCAATGAGCAGTTCTTC
CDR3: CASSFGAVNEQFF
J: TRBJ2-1
V: TRBV5-4
size: .
D: .

DNA: TGCGCCAGCAGCCCGGGACTAGCGGGAGCGAACACCGGGGAGCTGTTTTTT
CDR3: CASSPGLAGANTGELFF
J: TRBJ2-2
V: TRBV5-1
size: .
D: TRBD2

DNA: TGTGCCACCGTGGGGGCAGAAAATGCCCAAACTGATTCACCCCTCCACTTT
CDR3: CATVGAENAQTDSPLHF
J: TRBJ1-6
V: TRBV24-1
size: .
D: .

DNA: TGTGCCAGCAGCAAATACCAGACTAGCGGCTCCTACGAGCAGTACTTC
CDR3: CASSKYQTSGSYEQYF
J: TRBJ2-7
V: TRBV11-2
size: .
D: TRBD2

DNA: TGTGCCATCAGTGAGTCGAGAGGGGTAGGGACTGAAGCTTTCTTT
CDR3: CAISESRGVGTEAFF
J: TRBJ1-1
V: TRBV10-3
size: .
D: .

DNA: TGTGCCAGTAAGGTGTTGGGCTCTGGGGCCAACGTCCTGACTTTC
CDR3: CASKVLGSGANVLTF
J: TRBJ2-6
V: TRBV19
size: .
D: .

DNA: TGCGCCAGCAGCCAAGAATTTTTTAACAGCAAAGAGACCCAGTACTTC
CDR3: CASSQEFFNSKETQYF
J: TRBJ2-5
V: TRBV4-1
size: few
D: .

DNA: TGTGCCAGCAGCCCGCTAGCGGGTAGCACAGATACGCAGTATTTT
CDR3: CASSPLAGSTDTQYF
J: TRBJ2-3
V: TRBV3-1/TRBV3-2
size: .
D: TRBD2

DNA: TGTGCCAGCAGCCCCGGCCTGGGGACTGAAGCTTTCTTT
CDR3: CASSPGLGTEAFF
J: TRBJ1-1
V: TRBV27
size: .
D: .

DNA: TGTGCCAGCAGCCCGGGAGGTCTCGGCACTGAAGCTTTCTTT
CDR3: CASSPGGLGTEAFF
J: TRBJ1-1
V: TRBV11-2
size: .
D: .

DNA: TGTGCCAGCAGCCTCGGACAGGGCCATCAGCCCCAGCATTTT
CDR3: CASSLGQGHQPQHF
J: TRBJ1-5
V: TRBV28
size: .
D: TRBD1

DNA: TGTGCCAGCAGCTTAGGACCTGACAATGAGCAGTTCTTC
CDR3: CASSLGPDNEQFF
J: TRBJ2-1
V: TRBV11-3
size: .
D: .

DNA: TGCGCCAGCAGCTTGGATCCAAGCGCGGCAGGCTACACCTTC
CDR3: CASSLDPSAAGYTF
J: TRBJ1-2
V: TRBV5-1
size: .
D: .

DNA: TGTGCCAGCAGCCAATCAACGGATAACACTGAAGCTTTCTTT
CDR3: CASSQSTDNTEAFF
J: TRBJ1-1
V: TRBV3-1/TRBV3-2
size: .
D: .

DNA: TGTGCCAGCTCACCGCAGGAAGACCACTACGAGCAGTACTTC
CDR3: CASSPQEDHYEQYF
J: TRBJ2-7
V: TRBV18
size: .
D: .

DNA: TGCGCCAGCAGCTCCGACTTCAATGAGCAGTTCTTC
CDR3: CASSSDFNEQFF
J: TRBJ2-1
V: TRBV5-1
size: .
D: .

DNA: TGTGCCACCGTCCTGGCTAGCGGGAGTAATGAGCAGTTCTTC
CDR3: CATVLASGSNEQFF
J: TRBJ2-1
V: TRBV24-1
size: few
D: TRBD2

DNA: TGTGCCAGCAGCGTGGAGCTTGCCTATGGCTACACCTTC
CDR3: CASSVELAYGYTF
J: TRBJ1-2
V: TRBV3-1/TRBV3-2
size: .
D: .

DNA: TGCAGCACTGGAGTCAGCGGGAGAGGGGAGACCCAGTACTTC
CDR3: CSTGVSGRGETQYF
J: TRBJ2-5
V: TRBV29-1
size: .
D: TRBD2

DNA: TGTGCCAGTAGTATAGCAGCGGGAGGCATCTTTGGGAATGAGCAGTTCTTC
CDR3: CASSIAAGGIFGNEQFF
J: TRBJ2-1
V: TRBV19
size: .
D: TRBD2

DNA: TGTGCCAGCAGCCCGGATAGCAATCAGCCCCAGCATTTT
CDR3: CASSPDSNQPQHF
J: TRBJ1-5
V: TRBV3-1/TRBV3-2
size: .
D: .

DNA: TGTGCCAGCAGTGAAGTTGCAGGCCCCTACGAGCAGTACTTC
CDR3: CASSEVAGPYEQYF
J: TRBJ2-7
V: TRBV6-1
size: .
D: .

DNA: TGTGCCAGCAGCCCGGGCACAGGATCATCTGGAAACACCATATATTTT
CDR3: CASSPGTGSSGNTIYF
J: TRBJ1-3
V: TRBV7-4
size: .
D: .

DNA: TGCAGTGCTAGTAGGGCGGGACCTCTCAATGAGCAGTTCTTC
CDR3: CSASRAGPLNEQFF
J: TRBJ2-1
V: TRBV20-1
size: many
D: .

DNA: TGTGCCAGCAGCCAGGATCGAGGGAATGAGCAGTTCTTC
CDR3: CASSQDRGNEQFF
J: TRBJ2-1
V: TRBV14
size: .
D: .

DNA: TGTGCCAGCAGCTTAGAGTGGACTAGCAGCTACGAGCAGTACTTC
CDR3: CASSLEWTSSYEQYF
J: TRBJ2-7
V: TRBV7-2
size: .
D: TRBD2

DNA: TGTGCCAGCAGCCTCGAGGGGAACACTGAAGCTTTCTTT
CDR3: CASSLEGNTEAFF
J: TRBJ1-1
V: TRBV5-5
size: .
D: .

DNA: TGTGCCAGCAGCTGGCCGGGAACCAACTTTGGCTACACCTTC
CDR3: CASSWPGTNFGYTF
J: TRBJ1-2
V: TRBV11-2
size: .
D: .

DNA: TGTGCCAGCAGTGAACCCTACGAGCAGTACTTC
CDR3: CASSEPYEQYF
J: TRBJ2-7
V: TRBV6-1
size: few
D: .

DNA: TGTGCCAGCAGCGTAGGGAACTTTAACACCGGGGAGCTGTTTTTT
CDR3: CASSVGNFNTGELFF
J: TRBJ2-2
V: TRBV9
size: .
D: .

DNA: TGTGCCAGCAGCCAAGAAGGGGGAGCAGATGAAAAACTGTTTTTT
CDR3: CASSQEGGADEKLFF
J: TRBJ1-4
V: TRBV4-2
size: few
D: .

DNA: TGTGCCAGCAGTCTTTGGTCAACTAATGAAAAACTGTTTTTT
CDR3: CASSLWSTNEKLFF
J: TRBJ1-4
V: TRBV14
size: .
D: .

DNA: TGTGCCAGCAGCCCTCTGGAGCGGCACACTGAAGCTTTCTTT
CDR3: CASSPLERHTEAFF
J: TRBJ1-1
V: TRBV27
size: .
D: .